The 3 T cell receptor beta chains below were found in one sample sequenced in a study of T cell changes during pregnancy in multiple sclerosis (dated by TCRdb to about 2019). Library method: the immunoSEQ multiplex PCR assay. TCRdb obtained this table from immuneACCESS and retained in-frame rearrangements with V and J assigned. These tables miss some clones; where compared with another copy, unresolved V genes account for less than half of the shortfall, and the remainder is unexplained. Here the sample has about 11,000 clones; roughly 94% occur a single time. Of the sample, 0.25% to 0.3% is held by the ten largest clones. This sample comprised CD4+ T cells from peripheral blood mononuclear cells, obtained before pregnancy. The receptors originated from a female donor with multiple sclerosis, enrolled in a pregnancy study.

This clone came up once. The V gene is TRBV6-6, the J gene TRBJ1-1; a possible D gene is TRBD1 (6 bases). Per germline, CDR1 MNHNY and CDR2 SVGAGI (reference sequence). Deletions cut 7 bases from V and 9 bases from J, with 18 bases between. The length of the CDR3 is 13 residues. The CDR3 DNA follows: TGTGCCAGCACCAAACCGGGACAAAAAAAAGCTTTCTTT. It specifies CASTKPGQKKAFF.

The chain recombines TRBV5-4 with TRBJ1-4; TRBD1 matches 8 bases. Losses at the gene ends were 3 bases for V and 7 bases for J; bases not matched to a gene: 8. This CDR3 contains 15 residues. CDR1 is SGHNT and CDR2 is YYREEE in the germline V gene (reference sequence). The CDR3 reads CASSYGDRKSEKLFF. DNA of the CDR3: TGTGCCAGCAGCTACGGGGACAGGAAATCTGAAAAACTGTTTTTT. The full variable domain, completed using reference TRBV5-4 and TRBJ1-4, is ETGVTQSPTHLIKTRGQQVTLRCSSQSGHNTVSWYQQALGQGPQFIFQYYREEENGRGNFPPRFSGLQFPNYSSELNVNALELDDSALYLCASSYGDRKSEKLFFGSGTQLSVL.

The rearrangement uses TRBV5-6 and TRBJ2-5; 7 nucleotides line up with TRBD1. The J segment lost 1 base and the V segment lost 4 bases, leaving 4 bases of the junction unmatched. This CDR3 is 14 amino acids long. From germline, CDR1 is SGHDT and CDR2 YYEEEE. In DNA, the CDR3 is TGTGCCAGCAGCCTTAACAGGGGCCAAGAGACCCAGTACTTC. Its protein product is CASSLNRGQETQYF.